This T cell receptor (beta chain) was captured in a study of blood T cell repertoires in COVID-19. Study-wide background: Spain, Italy and the United States supplied samples that represented acute and convalescent COVID-19. Sources were T cells, B-cell-depleted T cells, or PBMCs; the material itself was cDNA or gDNA.

The CDR3 consists of 14 residues. The junction had 2 bases not matched to a gene; V was cut back by 5 bases and J by 2 bases. The V gene's germline CDR1 is ENHRY and CDR2 SYGVKD. As handled by the study authors: Nucleated cell number was recorded as an estimate derived from reference gene primer amplification. The repertoire was sequenced with immunoSEQ multiplex PCR; TCRdb's copy has only in-frame clones and lacks some. That table gives V, J and clone size, and the DNA gave D and trimming. Of 120,000 or so clones detected, about 81% appear once; the ten largest clones hold 3.8%. This chain joins TRBV10-3 and TRBJ1-5; 8 bases map to TRBD1. This TCR was recovered from a woman in her forties or fifties with acute or convalescent COVID-19. Specimen: peripheral blood. The CDR3 sequence is CAISLQGGNQPQHF. The CDR3 bases are TGTGCCATCAGTCTACAGGGGGGCAATCAGCCCCAGCATTTT.